This T cell receptor (beta chain) was captured in a study of blood T cells in healthy people across ages. The CDR3 has 14 residues. The V gene's germline CDR1 is SGHRS and CDR2 YFSETQ. Primed by a sample-barcoded 5' primer and a J-beta primer mix, a second PCR proceeded for roughly 7 to 12 cycles. Using its own MiXCR run on the 5' RACE reads, TCRdb lists one record per CDR3 protein. The table shows 1 million or so distinct CDR3 sequences, with 20% to 25% occurring only once. About this clonotype itself: Compared with germline, one end of the junction differs, possibly owing to a read error.

These same data were also listed under a study on T cells of mothers and their children.

The sample taken for sequencing was blood. This receptor was obtained from a girl aged 2 to 9 in good health. V and J are TRBV5-1 and TRBJ2-5; 12 nucleotides match TRBD2. The DNA end is a closer match to TRBJ2-7, so the J assignment may be wrong. The DNA for the CDR3 is TGTGCCAGTAGTACGACTAGCGGGAGTTACGAGCAGTACTTC. Translated: CASSTTSGSYEQYF.